Detailed here is one TCR beta chain. The data are from a study of Ad26.COV2.S vaccination and SARS-CoV-2 variants. As for the study in general: As a participant in COV1001, the donor was in the Ad26.COV2.S trial arm. In the study, Ad26.COV2.S was injected intramuscularly once, or twice 56 days apart.

Germline V gene lookup returns CDR1 SGDLS and CDR2 YYNGEE. The V end was cut by 0 bases, the J end by 5 bases, with 11 bases between. The CDR3 consists of 14 residues. Treatment given: around 19 received Ad26.COV2.S at low or high dose, single or two shots; about five received placebo; per-sample allocation not given. Samples analyzed were those drawn on day 63 after the first vaccine or placebo injection. TCRdb's copy holds only in-frame clones and misses some; the assay was immunoSEQ multiplex PCR. Of about 410,000 clones in the sample, about 92% were seen once. The sequences come from peripheral blood, collected in a trial of Ad26.COV2.S vaccine versus placebo. The chain couples TRBV9 to TRBJ1-2; D not resolved. The origin of this receptor is a person aged 18-65 years who received the Ad26.COV2.S COVID-19 vaccine or a placebo. The CDR3: CASSVATVGYGYTF. CDR3 in DNA: TGTGCCAGCAGCGTAGCTACCGTGGGATATGGCTACACCTTC.